This entry lists 13 T cell receptor beta chains sequenced from one sample in a study of radiation and T cells in renal cell carcinoma. Documented time point: blood 4 weeks post-SBRT, at nephrectomy. The treatment is: 15 Gy SBRT to primary tumor, nephrectomy 4 weeks later. Repertoires were generated with immunoSEQ multiplex PCR, while TCRdb's copy carries only in-frame clones and drops some. The sample contains roughly 92,000 clones, approximately 80% of which appear only once. Source: blood, taken from a patient whose treatment included radiotherapy and nephrectomy. All receptors derive from a man aged 55 to 70 with renal cell carcinoma.

The genes are TRBV5-1 and TRBJ2-3, with 10 bases fitting TRBD2. The CDR3 sequence is 17 residues long. J lost 5 bases, V lost 1 base, and 10 bases had no gene match. Germline lookup yields CDR1 SGHRS and CDR2 YFSETQ. The CDR3 nucleotides are TGCGCCAGCAGCTTGAATCGCCTAGCGGGAGCAGGAGATACGCAGTATTTT. It translates to CASSLNRLAGAGDTQYF.

This clone was counted between two and nine times. J is TRBJ2-7 and V is TRBV12-5; D is tentatively TRBD1 or TRBD2 (6 bases each). The CDR3 has 15 residues. CDR1 and CDR2 (germline): LGHNT, FRNRAP. The V end was cut by 6 bases, the J end by 5 bases, with 20 bases between. The CDR3 DNA reads TGTGCTAGTGGCCTTCATCCTAGAGGGGGGAACGAGCAGTACTTC. Encoded protein: CASGLHPRGGNEQYF. The full variable domain, completed using reference TRBV12-5 and TRBJ2-7, is DARVTQTPRHKVTEMGQEVTMRCQPILGHNTVFWYRQTMMQGLELLAYFRNRAPLDDSGMPKDRFSAEMPDATLATLKIQPSEPRDSAVYFCASGLHPRGGNEQYFGPGTRLTVT.

The V gene is TRBV18, the J gene TRBJ1-5; no clear D. V lost 1 base to trimming and J lost 3 bases, with 7 bases between them. Germline CDR1 is KGHSH and CDR2 is LQKENI. This CDR3 is 14 amino acids long. CDR3 protein: CASSPLPNNQPQHF. CDR3 coding DNA: TGTGCCAGCTCACCACTCCCGAACAATCAGCCCCAGCATTTT.

V is TRBV10-3 and J is TRBJ2-7; TRBD2 might be the D (7 bases). The CDR3 totals 15 residues. V lost 0 bases and J 2 bases, leaving 11 bases between the germline ends. The germline V gene encodes CDR1 ENHRY and CDR2 SYGVKD. CDR3 region: CAISESGGGPYEQYF. CDR3 sequence (DNA): TGTGCCATCAGTGAGTCTGGGGGGGGCCCCTACGAGCAGTACTTC.

This chain uses TRBV18 with TRBJ1-2; D gene uncertain. Trimming took 1 base from V and 0 from J, leaving 6 bases between them. This CDR3 has 14 amino acids. Germline assignment: CDR1 KGHSH and CDR2 LQKENI. Here the CDR3 DNA reads TGTGCCAGCTCACCACAAGGGACTAACTATGGCTACACCTTC. This codes for CASSPQGTNYGYTF.

V usage is TRBV5-4 and J usage is TRBJ2-5; TRBD1 matches 9 bases. This CDR3 is built from 13 residues. Germline V gene sequence: CDR1 SGHNT, CDR2 YYREEE (reference sequence). V trimming: 5 bases; J trimming: 5 bases; junction bases outside the gene matches: 4. Here the CDR3 DNA reads TGTGCCAGCAGGGGGACAGGGTCCGAGACCCAGTACTTC. Translated: CASRGTGSETQYF.

The chain links TRBV27 to TRBJ1-2; 7 positions agree with TRBD1. Germline V gene data show CDR1 as MNHEY and CDR2 as SMNVEV (reference sequence). CDR3 length: 13 residues. Germline trimming cut 7 bases from V and 8 bases from J; bases unmatched to any gene: 10. The CDR3 DNA reads TGTGCCAGCACCTCGGACAGGCGGAGGGGCTACACCTTC. This sequence encodes CASTSDRRRGYTF.

This chain joins TRBV19 and TRBJ2-3; D not resolved. V was cut by 3 bases and J by 1 base, with 8 bases left in between. This CDR3 is 14 amino acids long. Germline V gene sequence: CDR1 LNHDA, CDR2 SQIVND (reference sequence). The CDR3 region has the DNA TGTGCCAGTAGTATTGGGGTTCGCACAGATACGCAGTATTTT. It specifies CASSIGVRTDTQYF. The full variable domain, completed using reference TRBV19 and TRBJ2-3, is DGGITQSPKYLFRKEGQNVTLSCEQNLNHDAMYWYRQDPGQGLRLIYYSQIVNDFQKGDIAEGYSVSREKKESFPLTVTSAQKNPTAFYLCASSIGVRTDTQYFGPGTRLTVL.

V usage is TRBV23-1 and J usage is TRBJ2-1; tentative D call: TRBD2 (5 bases). TRBV23-1 carries the ORF label, with uncertain function. The CDR3 consists of 13 residues. The V and J ends lost 8 bases and 11 bases respectively, with 19 bases between them. The CDR3 region is CASVRGLERKQFF. As DNA, the CDR3 is TGCGCCAGCGTTCGCGGACTGGAACGAAAGCAGTTCTTC.

CDR3 nucleotides: TGTGCCAGCAGCCTGACTAGCGGTTACCTTAGCTCCTACAATGAGCAGTTCTTC. This translates into CASSLTSGYLSSYNEQFF. V gene TRBV7-6 combines with J gene TRBJ2-1; 9 nucleotides line up with TRBD2. J was trimmed by 0 bases and V by 5 bases; bases with no gene match: 11. CDR3 size: 18 residues. The V gene's germline CDR1 is SGHVS and CDR2 FNYEAQ.

The J gene is TRBJ2-2, the V gene TRBV5-4; D perhaps matches TRBD2 (6 bases). Germline values: CDR1 SGHNT, CDR2 YYREEE (reference sequence). CDR3 length equals 12 residues. Trimming stripped 3 bases from V and 8 bases from J, with 8 bases between. The CDR3 reads CASSWDSGELFF. The CDR3 DNA reads TGTGCCAGCAGCTGGGACTCTGGGGAGCTGTTTTTT. The entire variable domain, with the rest obtained from reference TRBV5-4 and TRBJ2-2, is as follows: ETGVTQSPTHLIKTRGQQVTLRCSSQSGHNTVSWYQQALGQGPQFIFQYYREEENGRGNFPPRFSGLQFPNYSSELNVNALELDDSALYLCASSWDSGELFFGEGSRLTVL.

The genes are TRBV27 and TRBJ2-5; 15 positions agree with TRBD2. The germline gives CDR1 MNHEY, CDR2 SMNVEV (reference sequence). V was pared by 5 bases and J by 3 bases, with 4 bases of the junction left unmatched. The CDR3 runs 16 residues. The DNA of the CDR3 is TGTGCCAGCAGTACGCGGACTAGCGGGAGGGAAGAGACCCAGTACTTC. Its translation is CASSTRTSGREETQYF.

This clone was counted only a few times. The rearrangement joins TRBV7-2 to TRBJ2-2; TRBD2 agrees at 7 bases. The ends lost 1 base at V and 7 bases at J; junction bases unmatched: 0. CDR1 SGHTA and CDR2 FQGNSA come from the germline V gene. CDR3 length: 13 amino acids. The CDR3 DNA is TGTGCCAGCAGCTTAGTAGCGGGCGGGGAGCTGTTTTTT. The encoded protein is CASSLVAGGELFF.